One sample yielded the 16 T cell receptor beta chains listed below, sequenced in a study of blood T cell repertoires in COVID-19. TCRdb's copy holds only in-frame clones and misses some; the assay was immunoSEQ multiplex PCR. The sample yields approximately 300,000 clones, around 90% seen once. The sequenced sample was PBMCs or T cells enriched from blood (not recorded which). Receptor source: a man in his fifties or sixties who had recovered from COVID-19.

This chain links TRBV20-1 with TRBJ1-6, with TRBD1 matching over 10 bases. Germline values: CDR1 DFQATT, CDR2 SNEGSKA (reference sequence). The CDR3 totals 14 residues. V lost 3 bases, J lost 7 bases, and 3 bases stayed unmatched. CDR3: CSASPGQGNSPLHF. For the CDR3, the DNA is TGCAGTGCTAGTCCGGGACAGGGGAATTCACCCCTCCACTTT.

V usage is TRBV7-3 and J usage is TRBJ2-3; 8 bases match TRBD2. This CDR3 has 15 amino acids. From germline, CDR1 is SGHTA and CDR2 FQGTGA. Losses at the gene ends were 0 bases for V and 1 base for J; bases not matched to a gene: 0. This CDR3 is CASSLTSGGTDTQYF. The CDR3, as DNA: TGTGCCAGCAGCTTAACTAGCGGGGGCACAGATACGCAGTATTTT.

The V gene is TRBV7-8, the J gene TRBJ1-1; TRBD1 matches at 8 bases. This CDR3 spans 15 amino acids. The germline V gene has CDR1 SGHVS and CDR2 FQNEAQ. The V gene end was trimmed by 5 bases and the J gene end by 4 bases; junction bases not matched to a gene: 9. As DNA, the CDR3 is TGTGCCAGCAGCCCGTCGACAGGGGCGAGCACTGAAGCTTTCTTT. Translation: CASSPSTGASTEAFF.

DNA for the CDR3: TGTGCCAGCAGGGCCGGGACAGCCAGCTACGAGCAGTACTTC. It translates to CASRAGTASYEQYF. V and J are TRBV6-5 and TRBJ2-7, with TRBD1 matching 7 bases. Germline trimming cut 6 bases from V and 3 bases from J; bases unmatched to any gene: 8. The germline CDR1 and CDR2 sequences are MNHEY and SVGAGI. The CDR3 runs to 14 residues.

The CDR3 protein is CASGDRENTGELFF. The CDR3 DNA reads TGTGCCAGCGGGGACAGGGAGAACACCGGGGAGCTGTTTTTT. The rearrangement uses TRBV7-6 and TRBJ2-2, with 9 positions matching TRBD1. V dropped 8 bases and J dropped 1; count of bases not matched to a gene: 2. Germline V lookup: CDR1 SGHVS, CDR2 FNYEAQ. This CDR3 spans 14 amino acids. Looking up the rest from reference TRBV7-6 and TRBJ2-2 gives the full variable domain: GAGVSQSPRYKVTKRGQDVALRCDPISGHVSLYWYRQALGQGPEFLTYFNYEAQQDKSGLPNDRFSAERPEGSISTLTIQRTEQRDSAMYRCASGDRENTGELFFGEGSRLTVL.

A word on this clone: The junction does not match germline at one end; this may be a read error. The CDR3 bases are TGTGCTAGCAGCCCCGCGGCCGGGTACGAGCAGTACTTC. Translated: CASSPAAGYEQYF. V and J are TRBV7-7 and TRBJ2-7; D unclear. The CDR3 spans 13 residues. Germline CDR1 is SSHAT and CDR2 is FNYEAQ (reference sequence).

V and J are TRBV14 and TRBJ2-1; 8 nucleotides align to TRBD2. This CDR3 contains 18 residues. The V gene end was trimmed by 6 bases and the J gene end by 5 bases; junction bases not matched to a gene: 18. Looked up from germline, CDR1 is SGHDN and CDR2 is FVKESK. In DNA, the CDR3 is TGTGCCAGCAGGTATAGCGGGGAGGAAATGTGGGGGCACAATGAGCAGTTCTTC. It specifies CASRYSGEEMWGHNEQFF.

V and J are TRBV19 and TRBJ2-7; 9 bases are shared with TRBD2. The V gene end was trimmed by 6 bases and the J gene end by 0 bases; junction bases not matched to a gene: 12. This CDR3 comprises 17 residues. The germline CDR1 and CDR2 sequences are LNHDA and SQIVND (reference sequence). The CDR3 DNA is TGTGCCAGTAGCATGGCTAGCGGGGAAACCTACTCCTACGAGCAGTACTTC. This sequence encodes CASSMASGETYSYEQYF. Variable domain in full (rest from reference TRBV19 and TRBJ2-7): DGGITQSPKYLFRKEGQNVTLSCEQNLNHDAMYWYRQDPGQGLRLIYYSQIVNDFQKGDIAEGYSVSREKKESFPLTVTSAQKNPTAFYLCASSMASGETYSYEQYFGPGTRLTVT.

The CDR3 bases are TGTGCCAGCAATAACTTATATGGCTACACCTTC. Amino acid sequence: CASNNLYGYTF. The chain carries TRBV19 and TRBJ1-2; the D is unclear. Between the trimmed V and J ends, which lost 9 bases and 5 bases, there was a span of 10 bases. Germline CDR1 is LNHDA and CDR2 is SQIVND (reference sequence). The CDR3 extends over 11 amino acids.

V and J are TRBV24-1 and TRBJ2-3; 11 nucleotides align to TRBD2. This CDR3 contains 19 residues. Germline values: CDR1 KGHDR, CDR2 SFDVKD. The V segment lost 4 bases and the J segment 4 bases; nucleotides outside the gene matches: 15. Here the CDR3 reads CATSDGPGTSGSESDTQYF. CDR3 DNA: TGTGCCACCAGTGACGGCCCGGGGACTAGCGGTAGCGAATCAGATACGCAGTATTTT.

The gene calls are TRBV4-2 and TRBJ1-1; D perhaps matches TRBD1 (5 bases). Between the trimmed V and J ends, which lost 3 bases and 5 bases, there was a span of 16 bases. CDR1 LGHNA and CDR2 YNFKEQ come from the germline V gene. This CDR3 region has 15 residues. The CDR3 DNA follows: TGTGCCAGCAGCCACGCACGGACTGGGGGGACTGAAGCTTTCTTT. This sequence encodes CASSHARTGGTEAFF.

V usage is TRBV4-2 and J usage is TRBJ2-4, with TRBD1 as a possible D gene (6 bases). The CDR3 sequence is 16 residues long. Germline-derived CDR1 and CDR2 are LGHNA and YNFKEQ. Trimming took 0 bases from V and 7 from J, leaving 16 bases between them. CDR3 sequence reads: CASSQEVNRAGNIQYF. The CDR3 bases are TGTGCCAGCAGCCAAGAGGTTAACAGGGCGGGTAACATTCAGTACTTC.

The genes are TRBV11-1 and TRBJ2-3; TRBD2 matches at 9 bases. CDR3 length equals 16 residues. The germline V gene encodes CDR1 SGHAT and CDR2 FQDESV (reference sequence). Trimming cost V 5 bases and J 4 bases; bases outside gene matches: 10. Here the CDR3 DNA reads TGTGCCAGCAGCCCCGGGGGGAGCGGGGGGCCAGATACGCAGTATTTT. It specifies CASSPGGSGGPDTQYF.

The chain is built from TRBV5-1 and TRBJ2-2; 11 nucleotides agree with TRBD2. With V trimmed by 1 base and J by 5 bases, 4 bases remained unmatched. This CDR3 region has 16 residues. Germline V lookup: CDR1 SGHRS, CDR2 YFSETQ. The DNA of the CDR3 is TGCGCCAGCAGCTTGACTAGCGGGAGTCGTACCGGGGAGCTGTTTTTT. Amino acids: CASSLTSGSRTGELFF.

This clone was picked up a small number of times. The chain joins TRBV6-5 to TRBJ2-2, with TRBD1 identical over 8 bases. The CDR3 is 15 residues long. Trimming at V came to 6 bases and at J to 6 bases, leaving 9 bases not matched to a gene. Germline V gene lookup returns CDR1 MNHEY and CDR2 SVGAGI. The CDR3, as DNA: TGTGCCAGCAGAATCCAGGGGGCTCTGGCCGGGGAGCTGTTTTTT. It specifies CASRIQGALAGELFF.

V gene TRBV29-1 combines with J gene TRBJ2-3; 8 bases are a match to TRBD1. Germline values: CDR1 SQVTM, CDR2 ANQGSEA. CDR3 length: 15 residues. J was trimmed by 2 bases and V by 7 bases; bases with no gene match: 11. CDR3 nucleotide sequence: TGCAGCGCAAGGACAGGGACCACCCCCACAGATACGCAGTATTTT. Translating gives CSARTGTTPTDTQYF.